This T cell receptor beta chain was observed in a study of blood T cell repertoires in COVID-19. The junction had 8 bases not matched to a gene; V was cut back by 6 bases and J by 9 bases. CDR1 and CDR2 from the germline V gene are MNHEY and SVGAGI. The CDR3 sequence is 15 residues long. In the original processing: Amplifying reference gene primers gave estimates of nucleated cell counts. The repertoire was sequenced with immunoSEQ multiplex PCR; TCRdb's copy has only in-frame clones and lacks some. The V and J calls and clone size come from that table; D and trimming were worked out from the DNA. The data show 150,000 or so clones, 65% to 90% seen once.

Specimen: peripheral blood. The chain links TRBV6-5 to TRBJ2-1; TRBD2 matches 13 bases. This TCR was recovered from a woman aged 35 to 49 with COVID-19, enrolled during active disease. The CDR3 sequence: CASRPTSGRAIEQFF. In DNA form, the CDR3 reads TGTGCCAGCAGACCTACTAGCGGGAGGGCCATTGAGCAGTTCTTC.